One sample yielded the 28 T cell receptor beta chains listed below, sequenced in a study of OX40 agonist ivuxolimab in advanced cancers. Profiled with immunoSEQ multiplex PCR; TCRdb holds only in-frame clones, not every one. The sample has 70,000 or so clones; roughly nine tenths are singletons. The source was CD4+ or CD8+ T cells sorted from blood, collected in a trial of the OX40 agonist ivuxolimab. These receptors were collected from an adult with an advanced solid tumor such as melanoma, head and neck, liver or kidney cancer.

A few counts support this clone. This chain's CDR3 is CASSRDNVQETQYF. CDR3 nucleotide sequence: TGCGCCAGCAGCCGGGACAACGTACAAGAGACCCAGTACTTC. The chain is built from TRBV5-1 and TRBJ2-5, with D possibly matching TRBD1 (6 bases). This CDR3 is 14 amino acids long. The V gene's germline CDR1 is SGHRS and CDR2 YFSETQ. V was trimmed by 4 bases and J by 2 bases, leaving 12 bases between them.

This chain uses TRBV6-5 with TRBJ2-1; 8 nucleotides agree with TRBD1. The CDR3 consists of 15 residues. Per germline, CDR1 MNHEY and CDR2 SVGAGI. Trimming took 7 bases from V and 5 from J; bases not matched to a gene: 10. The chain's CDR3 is CASTPVGQGHNEQFF. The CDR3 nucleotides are TGTGCCAGCACCCCTGTCGGACAGGGCCACAATGAGCAGTTCTTC.

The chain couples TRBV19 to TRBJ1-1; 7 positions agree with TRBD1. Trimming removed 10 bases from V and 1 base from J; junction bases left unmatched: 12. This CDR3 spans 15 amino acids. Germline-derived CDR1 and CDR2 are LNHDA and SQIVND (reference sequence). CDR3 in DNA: TGTGCCATCAGATTACAGGGGACTCCGAACACTGAAGCTTTCTTT. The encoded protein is CAIRLQGTPNTEAFF.

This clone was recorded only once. CDR3 sequence reads: CASSDNSRIQPQHF. The CDR3 DNA reads as TGTGCCAGCAGTGACAATAGTAGGATTCAGCCCCAGCATTTT. The gene calls are TRBV2 and TRBJ1-5; no firm D call. V lost 3 bases and J lost 6, with 12 bases in between. This CDR3 is 14 amino acids long. Looked up from germline, CDR1 is SNHLY and CDR2 is FYNNEI.

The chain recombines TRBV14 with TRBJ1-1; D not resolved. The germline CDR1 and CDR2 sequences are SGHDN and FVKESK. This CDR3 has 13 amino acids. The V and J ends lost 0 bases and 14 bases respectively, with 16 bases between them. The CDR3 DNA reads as TGTGCCAGCAGCCAAGATCTGGTGGCCCTTGAGTTCTTT. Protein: CASSQDLVALEFF.

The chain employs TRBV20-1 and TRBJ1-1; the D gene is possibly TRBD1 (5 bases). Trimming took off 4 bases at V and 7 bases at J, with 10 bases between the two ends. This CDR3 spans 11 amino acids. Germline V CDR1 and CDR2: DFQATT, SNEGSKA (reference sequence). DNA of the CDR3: TGCAGTGCTAAACAGGAAATTGAAGCTTTCTTT. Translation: CSAKQEIEAFF.

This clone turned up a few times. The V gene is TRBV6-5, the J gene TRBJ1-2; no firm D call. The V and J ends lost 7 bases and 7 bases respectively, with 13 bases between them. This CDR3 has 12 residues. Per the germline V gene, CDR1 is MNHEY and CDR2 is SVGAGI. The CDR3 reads CASTDPASGYTF. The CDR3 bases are TGTGCCAGCACCGACCCTGCCTCTGGCTACACCTTC.

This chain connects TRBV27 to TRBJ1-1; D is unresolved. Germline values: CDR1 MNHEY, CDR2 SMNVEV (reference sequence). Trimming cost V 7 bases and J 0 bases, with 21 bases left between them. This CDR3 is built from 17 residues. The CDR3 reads CASTKRWDGNMNTEAFF. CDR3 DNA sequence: TGTGCCAGCACCAAGCGCTGGGATGGGAATATGAACACTGAAGCTTTCTTT.

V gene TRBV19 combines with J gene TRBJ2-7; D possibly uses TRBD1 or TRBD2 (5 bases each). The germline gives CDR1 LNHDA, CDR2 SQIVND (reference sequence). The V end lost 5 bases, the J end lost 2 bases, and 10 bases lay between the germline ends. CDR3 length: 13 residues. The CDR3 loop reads CASSGTRAYEQYF. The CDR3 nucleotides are TGTGCCAGTAGTGGGACGAGAGCCTACGAGCAGTACTTC.

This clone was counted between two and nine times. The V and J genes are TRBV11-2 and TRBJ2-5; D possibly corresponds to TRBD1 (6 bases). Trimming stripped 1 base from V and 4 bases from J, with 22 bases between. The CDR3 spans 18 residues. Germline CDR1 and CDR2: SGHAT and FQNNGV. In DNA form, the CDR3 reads TGTGCCAGCAGCTTAGTCCGCTCCAGGGGTCCTCGGAGAGAGACCCAGTACTTC. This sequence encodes CASSLVRSRGPRRETQYF.

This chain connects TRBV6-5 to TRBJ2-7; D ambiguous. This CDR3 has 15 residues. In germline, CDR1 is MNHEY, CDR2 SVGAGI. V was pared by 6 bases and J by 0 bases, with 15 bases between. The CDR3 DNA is TGTGCCAGCAGCCGGACCGGGTCGAGCTCCTACGAGCAGTACTTC. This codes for CASSRTGSSSYEQYF.

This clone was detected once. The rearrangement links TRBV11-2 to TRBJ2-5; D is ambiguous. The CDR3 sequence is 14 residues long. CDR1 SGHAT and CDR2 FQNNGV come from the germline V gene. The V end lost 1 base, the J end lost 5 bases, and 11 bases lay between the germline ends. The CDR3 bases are TGTGCCAGCAGCTTAGGGTCAGTGCGGGAGACCCAGTACTTC. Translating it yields CASSLGSVRETQYF.

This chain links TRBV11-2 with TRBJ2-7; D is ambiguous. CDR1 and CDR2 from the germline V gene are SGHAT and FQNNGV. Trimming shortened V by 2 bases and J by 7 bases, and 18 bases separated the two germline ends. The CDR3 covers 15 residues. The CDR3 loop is CASSLSVSASAEQYF. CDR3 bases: TGTGCCAGCAGCTTATCGGTCAGCGCTAGTGCGGAGCAGTACTTC.

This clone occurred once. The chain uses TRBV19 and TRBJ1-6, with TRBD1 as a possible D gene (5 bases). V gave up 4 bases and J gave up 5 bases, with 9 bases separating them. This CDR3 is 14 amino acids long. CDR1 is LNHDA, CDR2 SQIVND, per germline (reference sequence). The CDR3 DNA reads TGTGCCAGTAGTAGGGACGTTGATAATTCACCCCTCCACTTT. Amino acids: CASSRDVDNSPLHF. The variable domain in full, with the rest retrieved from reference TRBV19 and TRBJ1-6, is DGGITQSPKYLFRKEGQNVTLSCEQNLNHDAMYWYRQDPGQGLRLIYYSQIVNDFQKGDIAEGYSVSREKKESFPLTVTSAQKNPTAFYLCASSRDVDNSPLHFGNGTRLTVT.

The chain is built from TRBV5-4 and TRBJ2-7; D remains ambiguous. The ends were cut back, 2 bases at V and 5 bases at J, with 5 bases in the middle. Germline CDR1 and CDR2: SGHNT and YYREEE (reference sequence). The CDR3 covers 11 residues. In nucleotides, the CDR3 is TGTGCCAGCAGCTTACTCCACGAGCAGTACTTC. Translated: CASSLLHEQYF.

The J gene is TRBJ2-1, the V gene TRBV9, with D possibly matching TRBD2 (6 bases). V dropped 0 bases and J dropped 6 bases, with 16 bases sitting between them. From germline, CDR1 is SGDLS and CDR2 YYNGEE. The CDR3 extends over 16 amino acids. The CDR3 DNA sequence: TGTGCCAGCAGCGTAGAGCTGAGGACTATTCCCAATGAGCAGTTCTTC. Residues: CASSVELRTIPNEQFF.

CDR3 protein: CASSLRQNTEAFF. CDR3 nucleotides: TGCGCCAGCAGTCTTCGGCAGAACACTGAAGCTTTCTTT. The V call is TRBV10-1, the J call TRBJ1-1; D call uncertain. Looked up from germline, CDR1 is WNHNN and CDR2 is SYGVQD (reference sequence). Trimming took 5 bases from V and 1 from J, leaving 8 bases between them. The CDR3 is made up of 13 amino acids.

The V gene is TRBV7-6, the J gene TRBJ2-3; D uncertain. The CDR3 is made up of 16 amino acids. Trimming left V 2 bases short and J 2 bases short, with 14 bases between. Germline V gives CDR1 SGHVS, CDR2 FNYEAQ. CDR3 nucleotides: TGTGCCAGCAGCTTATCCAGCCCAAAGGCCACAGATACGCAGTATTTT. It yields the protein CASSLSSPKATDTQYF.

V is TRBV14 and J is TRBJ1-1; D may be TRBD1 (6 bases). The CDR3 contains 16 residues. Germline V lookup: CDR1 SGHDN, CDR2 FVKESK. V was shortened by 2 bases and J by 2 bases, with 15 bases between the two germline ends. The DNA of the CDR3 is TGTGCCAGCAGCCAAAGAGGCCGGGGGCGAAACACTGAAGCTTTCTTT. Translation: CASSQRGRGRNTEAFF.

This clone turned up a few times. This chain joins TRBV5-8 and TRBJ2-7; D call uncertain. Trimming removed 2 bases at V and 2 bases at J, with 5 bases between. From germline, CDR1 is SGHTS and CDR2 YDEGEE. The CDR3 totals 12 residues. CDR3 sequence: CASSFPTYEQYF. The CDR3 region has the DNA TGTGCCAGCAGCTTTCCTACCTACGAGCAGTACTTC.

The CDR3 sequence is CAISGPSGSEQYF. Here the CDR3 DNA reads TGTGCCATCAGTGGGCCTAGCGGGAGCGAGCAGTACTTC. The chain has TRBV10-3 and TRBJ2-7; 10 bases are shared with TRBD2. This CDR3 region has 13 residues. Trimming cost V 4 bases and J 6 bases; bases outside gene matches: 3. CDR1 and CDR2 from the germline V gene are ENHRY and SYGVKD.

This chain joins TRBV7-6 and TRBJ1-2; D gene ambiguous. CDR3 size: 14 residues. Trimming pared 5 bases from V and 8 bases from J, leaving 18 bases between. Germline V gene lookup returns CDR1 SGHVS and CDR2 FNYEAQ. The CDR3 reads CASSPQPGNQGYTF. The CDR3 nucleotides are TGTGCCAGCAGCCCCCAGCCCGGCAACCAAGGCTACACCTTC.

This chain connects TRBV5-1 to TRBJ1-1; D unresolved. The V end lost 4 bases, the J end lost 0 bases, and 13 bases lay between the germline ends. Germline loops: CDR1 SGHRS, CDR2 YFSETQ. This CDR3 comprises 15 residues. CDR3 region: CASSQGGGLNTEAFF. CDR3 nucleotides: TGCGCCAGCAGCCAAGGAGGTGGACTGAACACTGAAGCTTTCTTT.

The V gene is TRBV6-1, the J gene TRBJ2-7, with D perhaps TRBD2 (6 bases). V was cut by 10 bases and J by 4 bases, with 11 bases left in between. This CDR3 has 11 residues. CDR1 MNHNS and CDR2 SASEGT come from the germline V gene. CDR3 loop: CAIGTSYEQYF. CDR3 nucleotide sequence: TGTGCCATCGGGACTTCTTACGAGCAGTACTTC.

CDR3 in amino acids: CASSLEVRVRTDTQYF. The DNA of the CDR3 is TGCGCCAGCAGCTTGGAAGTGAGGGTTCGGACAGATACGCAGTATTTT. The V call is TRBV5-1, the J call TRBJ2-3; weak D call: TRBD2 (5 bases). CDR3 size: 16 residues. V gave up 0 bases and J gave up 3 bases, with 14 bases separating them. Germline CDR1 reads SGHRS; CDR2 reads YFSETQ.

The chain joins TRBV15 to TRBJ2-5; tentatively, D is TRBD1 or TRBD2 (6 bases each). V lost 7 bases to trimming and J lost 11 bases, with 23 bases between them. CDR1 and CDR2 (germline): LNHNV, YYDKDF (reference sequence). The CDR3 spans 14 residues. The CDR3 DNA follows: TGTGCCACCACCCGCGGGGACAAGAGGGGGGAGCAGTACTTC. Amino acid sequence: CATTRGDKRGEQYF.

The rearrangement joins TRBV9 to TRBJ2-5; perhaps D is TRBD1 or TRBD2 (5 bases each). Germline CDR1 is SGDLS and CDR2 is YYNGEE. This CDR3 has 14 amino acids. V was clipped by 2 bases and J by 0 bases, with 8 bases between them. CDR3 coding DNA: TGTGCCAGCAGCGTTGAGGGGAACCAAGAGACCCAGTACTTC. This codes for CASSVEGNQETQYF.

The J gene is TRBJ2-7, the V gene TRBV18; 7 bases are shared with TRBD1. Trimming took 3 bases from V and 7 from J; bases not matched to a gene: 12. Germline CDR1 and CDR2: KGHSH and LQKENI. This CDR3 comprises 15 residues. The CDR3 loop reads CASSPIRDSSGEQYF. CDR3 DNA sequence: TGTGCCAGCTCACCGATTCGGGACAGCAGCGGAGAGCAGTACTTC.